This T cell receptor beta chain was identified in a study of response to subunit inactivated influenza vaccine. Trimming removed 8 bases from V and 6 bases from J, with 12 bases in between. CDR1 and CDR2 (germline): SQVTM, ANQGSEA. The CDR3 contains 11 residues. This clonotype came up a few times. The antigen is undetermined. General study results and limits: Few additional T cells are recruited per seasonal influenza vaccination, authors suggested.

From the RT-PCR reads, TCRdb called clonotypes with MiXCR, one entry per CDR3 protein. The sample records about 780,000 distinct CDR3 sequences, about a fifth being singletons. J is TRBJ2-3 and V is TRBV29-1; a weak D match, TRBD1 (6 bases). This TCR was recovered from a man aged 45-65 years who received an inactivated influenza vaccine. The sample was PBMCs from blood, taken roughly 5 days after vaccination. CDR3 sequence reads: CSTGHPDTQYF. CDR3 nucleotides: TGCAGCACAGGGCATCCCGATACGCAGTATTTT.